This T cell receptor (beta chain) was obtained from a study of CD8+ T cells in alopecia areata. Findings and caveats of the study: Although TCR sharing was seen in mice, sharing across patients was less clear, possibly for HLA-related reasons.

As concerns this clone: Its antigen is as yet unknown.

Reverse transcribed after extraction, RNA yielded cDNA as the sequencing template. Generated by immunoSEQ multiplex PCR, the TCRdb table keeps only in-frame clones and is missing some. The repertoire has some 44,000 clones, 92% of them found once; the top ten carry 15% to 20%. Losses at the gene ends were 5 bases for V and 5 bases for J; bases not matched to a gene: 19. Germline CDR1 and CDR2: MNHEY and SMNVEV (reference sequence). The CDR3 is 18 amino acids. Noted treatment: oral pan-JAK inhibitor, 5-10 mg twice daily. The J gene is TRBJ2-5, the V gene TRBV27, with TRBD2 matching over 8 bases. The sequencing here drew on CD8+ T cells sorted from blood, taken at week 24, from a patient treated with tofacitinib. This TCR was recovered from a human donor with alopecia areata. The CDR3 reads CASSLLFHPGGPAETQYF. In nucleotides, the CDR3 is TGTGCCAGCAGTCTCCTCTTCCACCCGGGGGGGCCAGCGGAGACCCAGTACTTC.